This T cell receptor (beta chain) emerged from a study of T cell changes during pregnancy in multiple sclerosis. Sequencing used immunoSEQ multiplex PCR; TCRdb keeps in-frame clones, though not all of them. The sample has roughly 59,000 clones; approximately 89% are singletons. V lost 7 bases, J lost 0 bases, and 13 bases lay in between. Germline loops: CDR1 MNHNS, CDR2 SASEGT. This CDR3 is built from 14 residues. Sequencing was performed on peripheral blood, taken in the third trimester of pregnancy. The sequence derives from a female donor in good health, enrolled as a control in a pregnancy study. The chain links TRBV6-1 to TRBJ2-7; D uncertain. This chain's CDR3 is CASKWAGNSYEQYF. In DNA form, the CDR3 reads TGTGCCAGCAAATGGGCAGGCAACTCCTACGAGCAGTACTTC.